The 12 T cell receptor beta chains below were found in one sample sequenced in a study of blood T cell repertoires in COVID-19. Measured with immunoSEQ multiplex PCR; TCRdb has only the in-frame clones, and not every one. Altogether about 46,000 clones are present, about 80% being singletons, with the ten largest covering 8.8%. Sequenced: peripheral blood. The receptors derive from a man aged 55 to 70 with acute or convalescent COVID-19.

The rearrangement uses TRBV30 and TRBJ1-1; weak D call: TRBD1 (6 bases). The V gene lost 0 bases and the J gene lost 10 bases, with 18 bases spanning the gap. This CDR3 contains 14 residues. Per the germline V gene, CDR1 is GTSNPN and CDR2 is SVGIG (reference sequence). The CDR3 region is CAWSVRTALSLAFF. The CDR3 region has the DNA TGTGCCTGGAGTGTACGGACAGCGCTTAGCTTAGCTTTCTTT.

The J gene is TRBJ2-7, the V gene TRBV7-9, with D perhaps matching TRBD2 (5 bases). CDR3 length: 13 residues. Trimming took off 1 base at V and 6 bases at J, with 10 bases between the two ends. CDR1 is SEHNR, CDR2 FQNEAQ, per germline (reference sequence). The CDR3 protein is CASSLVGRGEQYF. The CDR3 DNA sequence: TGTGCCAGCAGCTTAGTGGGTCGGGGCGAGCAGTACTTC. The variable domain in full, completed from reference TRBV7-9 and TRBJ2-7, reads DTGVSQNPRHKITKRGQNVTFRCDPISEHNRLYWYRQTLGQGPEFLTYFQNEAQLEKSRLLSDRFSAERPKGSFSTLEIQRTEQGDSAMYLCASSLVGRGEQYFGPGTRLTVT.

The chain joins TRBV4-1 to TRBJ1-5; D gene uncertain. The length of the CDR3 is 14 residues. Trimming left V 1 base short and J 8 bases short, with 12 bases between. Germline V gene sequence: CDR1 MGHRA, CDR2 YSYEKL. The CDR3 bases are TGCGCCAGCAGCCAAGTTTTGGTAGTGAAGCCCCAGCATTTT. Its translation is CASSQVLVVKPQHF.

This chain joins TRBV5-6 and TRBJ2-7; possible D gene TRBD1, 6 bases. V gave up 3 bases and J gave up 2 bases, with 12 bases separating them. The CDR3 covers 14 residues. Per the germline V gene, CDR1 is SGHDT and CDR2 is YYEEEE. CDR3 protein: CASSSSDSPYEQYF. Here the CDR3 DNA reads TGTGCCAGCAGCTCCTCGGACAGCCCCTACGAGCAGTACTTC.

This clone was counted a single time. The chain links TRBV5-1 to TRBJ2-2; 10 bases align to TRBD2. CDR1 and CDR2 (germline): SGHRS, YFSETQ. V gave up 3 bases and J gave up 0 bases; unmatched junction bases: 2. This CDR3 comprises 16 residues. This CDR3 reads CASSSSGGTNTGELFF. The CDR3, as DNA: TGCGCCAGCAGCTCTAGCGGGGGAACGAACACCGGGGAGCTGTTTTTT.

The chain joins TRBV6-6 to TRBJ1-5; possibly TRBD1 for D (5 bases). The V end lost 2 bases, the J end lost 0 bases, and 11 bases lay between the germline ends. The CDR3 is 16 residues long. Germline V CDR1 and CDR2: MNHNY, SVGAGI (reference sequence). The CDR3 DNA reads as TGTGCCAGCAGTTACAGGGGATCCTATAGCAATCAGCCCCAGCATTTT. It yields the protein CASSYRGSYSNQPQHF.

The chain joins TRBV30 to TRBJ2-5; 8 bases line up with TRBD1. The V and J ends lost 2 bases and 5 bases, in that order; junction bases with no gene match: 7. The CDR3 has 14 amino acids. Germline V gives CDR1 GTSNPN, CDR2 SVGIG (reference sequence). CDR3 residues: CAWSIGQGAETQYF. The DNA for the CDR3 is TGTGCCTGGAGTATCGGACAGGGCGCCGAGACCCAGTACTTC.

The chain joins TRBV29-1 to TRBJ2-2; D is possibly TRBD1 (6 bases). V dropped 6 bases and J dropped 3 bases, with 8 bases sitting between them. This CDR3 spans 12 amino acids. The germline V gene has CDR1 SQVTM and CDR2 ANQGSEA. CDR3 in amino acids: CSVYRDTGELFF. CDR3 nucleotides: TGCAGCGTGTACAGGGACACCGGGGAGCTGTTTTTT.

The genes are TRBV19 and TRBJ1-2; 12 bases are a match to TRBD1. With V trimmed by 4 bases and J by 1 base, 7 bases remained unmatched. The CDR3 consists of 17 residues. CDR1 is LNHDA and CDR2 is SQIVND in the germline V gene (reference sequence). The CDR3 loop reads CASSTPGQGADNYGYTF. The CDR3 coding sequence is TGTGCCAGTAGTACCCCGGGACAGGGGGCGGATAACTATGGCTACACCTTC.

V and J are TRBV24-1 and TRBJ2-5; D is unresolved. Deletions cut 4 bases from V and 7 bases from J, with 15 bases between. The length of the CDR3 is 14 residues. Looked up from germline, CDR1 is KGHDR and CDR2 is SFDVKD. CDR3 amino acids: CATSDPGPARTQYF. The CDR3 nucleotides read TGTGCCACCAGTGACCCCGGTCCCGCTAGGACCCAGTACTTC.

The DNA of the CDR3 is TGTGCCAGCAGTTCACGGGTCTCTGGGGCCAACGTCCTGACTTTC. Its protein is CASSSRVSGANVLTF. The chain uses TRBV6-5 and TRBJ2-6, with D hard to call. With 4 bases removed from V and 0 bases from J, the gap between germline ends came to 7 bases. The CDR3 spans 15 residues. Germline lookup yields CDR1 MNHEY and CDR2 SVGAGI.

This clone was counted a few times. The chain joins TRBV5-4 to TRBJ2-1; unclear D gene. V lost 0 bases, J lost 6 bases, and 13 bases lay in between. The V gene's germline CDR1 is SGHNT and CDR2 YYREEE (reference sequence). The CDR3 covers 15 residues. This CDR3 is CASSLGGNPGNEQFF. The CDR3 DNA is TGTGCCAGCAGCTTGGGAGGTAATCCGGGCAATGAGCAGTTCTTC.